The 20 T cell receptor beta chains below come from one sample, sequenced in a study of T cell repertoires and HLA-DP antigens. Sequenced by immunoSEQ multiplex PCR; TCRdb stores in-frame clones only, minus some. The table includes about 73,000 clones, 80% detected once. Their antigens are not known. Sequencing was performed on CD4+ T cells from PBMCs. These receptors came from a man in his fifties or sixties in good health and CMV-seronegative.

The chain carries TRBV10-3 and TRBJ2-3; TRBD2 matches at 7 bases. CDR1 and CDR2 (germline): ENHRY, SYGVKD. The length of the CDR3 is 13 residues. V lost 2 bases to trimming and J lost 4 bases; unmatched junction nucleotides: 0. The CDR3 loop is CAISEAGADTQYF. The CDR3 DNA reads TGTGCCATCAGTGAGGCGGGAGCAGATACGCAGTATTTT.

This clone was found once. The V call is TRBV4-1, the J call TRBJ2-3, with a weak D call TRBD1 (6 bases). Germline CDR1 MGHRA, CDR2 YSYEKL. The CDR3 is made up of 14 amino acids. The V gene lost 0 bases and the J gene lost 5 bases, with 9 bases spanning the gap. CDR3 protein: CASSQEGAGDTQYF. CDR3 in DNA: TGCGCCAGCAGCCAAGAGGGGGCGGGAGATACGCAGTATTTT.

J is TRBJ2-7 and V is TRBV21-1. TRBV21-1 is annotated as a pseudogene. The CDR3 runs 14 residues. The CDR3 bases are TGTGCCAGCAGCAAAAGGGGACGGGCATCCGAGCAGTACGTC. Translating it yields CASSKRGRASEQYV.

The V gene is TRBV7-9, the J gene TRBJ1-3; 7 positions match TRBD1. The germline CDR1 and CDR2 sequences are SEHNR and FQNEAQ (reference sequence). V lost 5 bases, J lost 0 bases, and 4 bases stayed unmatched. The CDR3 totals 15 residues. CDR3 nucleotides: TGTGCCAGCAGCCCCTGGGACAGCTCTGGAAACACCATATATTTT. Translated: CASSPWDSSGNTIYF.

The V gene is TRBV6-5, the J gene TRBJ1-5; D is perhaps TRBD1 (5 bases). The V gene lost 7 bases and the J gene lost 1 base, with 11 bases spanning the gap. The CDR3 sequence is 14 residues long. Germline V gene lookup returns CDR1 MNHEY and CDR2 SVGAGI. Here the CDR3 DNA reads TGTGCCAGCAAGTCGGACACCAGCAATCAGCCCCAGCATTTT. Amino acid sequence: CASKSDTSNQPQHF.

The V gene is TRBV6-1, the J gene TRBJ1-1; the D is unclear. Trimming took off 10 bases at V and 1 base at J, with 13 bases between the two ends. Germline lookup yields CDR1 MNHNS and CDR2 SASEGT. The CDR3 is 13 amino acids. CDR3 region: CATTMKSNTEAFF. In nucleotides, the CDR3 is TGTGCCACCACTATGAAGTCGAACACTGAAGCTTTCTTT.

This clone occurred a few times. The chain combines TRBV6-1 with TRBJ1-1, with TRBD1 identical over 8 bases. The CDR3 is 13 amino acids. Germline CDR1 is MNHNS and CDR2 is SASEGT. Trimming took 4 bases from V and 5 from J; bases not matched to a gene: 3. The CDR3 is CASSGQGRTEAFF. The CDR3 nucleotides read TGTGCCAGCAGTGGACAGGGGAGAACTGAAGCTTTCTTT.

This chain joins TRBV5-1 and TRBJ2-1, with D unresolved. CDR1 is SGHRS, CDR2 YFSETQ, per germline. V was clipped by 4 bases and J by 10 bases, with 15 bases between them. The CDR3 is 13 amino acids. For the CDR3, the DNA is TGCGCCAGCAGCCCGGACCCGGAGAACGAGCAGTTCTTC. As protein: CASSPDPENEQFF.

V is TRBV9 and J is TRBJ2-3, with TRBD2 matching 8 bases. CDR3 size: 14 residues. The germline gives CDR1 SGDLS, CDR2 YYNGEE. After removal of 6 bases from V and 5 bases from J, the junction contained 8 bases not matched to a gene. The CDR3 DNA is TGTGCCAGCACCCTCGGGGGGGCCAGAGATACGCAGTATTTT. As protein: CASTLGGARDTQYF. The full variable domain, its missing parts supplied by reference TRBV9 and TRBJ2-3, is DSGVTQTPKHLITATGQRVTLRCSPRSGDLSVYWYQQSLDQGLQFLIQYYNGEERAKGNILERFSAQQFPDLHSELNLSSLELGDSALYFCASTLGGARDTQYFGPGTRLTVL.

The chain carries TRBV6-5 and TRBJ2-7; 10 positions agree with TRBD1. Germline loops: CDR1 MNHEY, CDR2 SVGAGI. The V and J ends lost 2 bases and 5 bases, in that order; junction bases with no gene match: 6. CDR3 length: 15 amino acids. CDR3 in amino acids: CASSYTLTGGDEQYF. DNA for the CDR3: TGTGCCAGCAGTTACACCTTGACAGGGGGCGACGAGCAGTACTTC.

V is TRBV6-1 and J is TRBJ1-5, with TRBD1 identical over 7 bases. CDR1 and CDR2 from the germline V gene are MNHNS and SASEGT. The CDR3 totals 15 residues. J lost 3 bases, V lost 5 bases, and 7 bases had no gene match. This CDR3 reads CASSFAQGINQPQHF. CDR3 coding DNA: TGTGCCAGCAGTTTCGCACAGGGGATCAATCAGCCCCAGCATTTT.

The genes are TRBV28 and TRBJ2-1, with D unresolved. CDR3 length equals 11 residues. V was trimmed by 2 bases and J by 14 bases, leaving 10 bases between them. Germline V gene data show CDR1 as MDHEN and CDR2 as SYDVKM. CDR3 residues: CASSLNRQEFF. The CDR3 DNA follows: TGTGCCAGCAGTTTAAACCGGCAGGAGTTCTTC.

The chain uses TRBV2 and TRBJ2-1; D unclear. Germline lookup yields CDR1 SNHLY and CDR2 FYNNEI. Trimming cost V 1 base and J 10 bases, with 11 bases left between them. The CDR3 loop spans 13 amino acids. In DNA form, the CDR3 reads TGTGCCAGCAGTGAAGAGGGTGTGGGGGAGCAGTTCTTC. Its protein product is CASSEEGVGEQFF.

The chain combines TRBV30 with TRBJ1-6; D remains ambiguous. This CDR3 is built from 16 residues. Germline CDR1 is GTSNPN and CDR2 is SVGIG (reference sequence). V lost 4 bases and J lost 7, with 20 bases in between. The CDR3 sequence: CAWIRRGTMGNSPLHF. The DNA for the CDR3 is TGTGCCTGGATAAGGCGGGGAACGATGGGGAATTCACCCCTCCACTTT.

This chain connects TRBV6-1 to TRBJ1-2; D might be TRBD1 (6 bases). V was cut by 1 base and J by 7 bases, with 16 bases left in between. Germline CDR1 and CDR2: MNHNS and SASEGT. This CDR3 has 15 amino acids. The CDR3 nucleotides read TGTGCCAGCAGTGAAGTAGCGGGGGGCCAGGGTGGCTACACCTTC. It specifies CASSEVAGGQGGYTF.

The V gene is TRBV29-1, the J gene TRBJ2-5, with D perhaps TRBD2 (7 bases). The CDR3 spans 12 residues. The V end lost 7 bases, the J end lost 2 bases, and 11 bases lay between the germline ends. From germline, CDR1 is SQVTM and CDR2 ANQGSEA. The CDR3 protein is CSGGGRQETQYF. The CDR3 region has the DNA TGCAGCGGGGGGGGCAGACAAGAGACCCAGTACTTC.

J is TRBJ2-7 and V is TRBV2, with a weak D call TRBD2 (6 bases). The CDR3 consists of 12 residues. The germline gives CDR1 SNHLY, CDR2 FYNNEI. The V end was cut by 7 bases, the J end by 6 bases, with 13 bases between. In nucleotides, the CDR3 is TGTGCCAGCAATCCTCAGGGAGGCGAGCAGTACTTC. Translation gives CASNPQGGEQYF.

The CDR3: CASSSGGGAGANVLTF. CDR3 bases: TGCGCCAGCAGCTCGGGAGGGGGTGCTGGGGCCAACGTCCTGACTTTC. The chain combines TRBV5-1 with TRBJ2-6; 8 bases line up with TRBD2. V dropped 3 bases and J dropped 2; count of bases not matched to a gene: 4. CDR1 SGHRS and CDR2 YFSETQ come from the germline V gene. The CDR3 has 16 amino acids.

The V call is TRBV5-1, the J call TRBJ2-7, with 8 bases identical to TRBD1. Germline values: CDR1 SGHRS, CDR2 YFSETQ. V trimming: 4 bases; J trimming: 6 bases; junction bases outside the gene matches: 6. The CDR3 length is 13 residues. The CDR3 DNA reads as TGCGCCAGCAGCCAGGACAGGGAATCCGAGCAGTACGTC. Its protein product is CASSQDRESEQYV.

This clone was seen repeatedly, ten times or more. The V call is TRBV4-3, the J call TRBJ1-1, with D perhaps matching TRBD1 (5 bases). CDR3 length: 14 amino acids. V was shortened by 0 bases and J by 6 bases, with 11 bases between the two germline ends. CDR1 is LGHNA and CDR2 is YSLEER in the germline V gene. The DNA of the CDR3 is TGCGCCAGCAGCCAAGACACAAGCAGGGCTGAAGCTTTCTTT. It encodes CASSQDTSRAEAFF.